This T cell receptor beta chain derives from a study of OX40 agonist ivuxolimab in advanced cancers. Study background: From about 23 to 85 years was the age range, with a mean of approximately 63 years, and nearly 85% were male. Whole-study findings and limits: Expanded clones were, on average, more numerous in CD8+ T cells than in CD4+. At 0.1 to 3.0 mg/kg and by week 6, clonal expansion occurred in CD4+ and CD8+ blood T cells. Low normalized T-cell clonal expansion was additionally recorded for some nonresponders.

Germline CDR1 and CDR2: MNHEY and SMNVEV (reference sequence). The CDR3 consists of 15 residues. V dropped 2 bases and J dropped 7; count of bases not matched to a gene: 6. Data came from immunoSEQ multiplex PCR; TCRdb stores just in-frame clones and leaves some out. Of tens of thousands of clones listed, around 87% were seen once; the top ten hold under 0.35%. Of note for this clone: Antigen specificity is unknown.

The sequence came from an adult with an advanced solid tumor such as melanoma, head and neck, liver or kidney cancer. The chain is built from TRBV27 and TRBJ2-1; TRBD2 matches 9 bases. Source: CD4+ or CD8+ T cells sorted from blood, taken in a trial of the OX40 agonist ivuxolimab. The CDR3 DNA is TGTGCCAGCAGTTTAAGTGCGGGAGGGGCGAATGAGCAGTTCTTC. It specifies CASSLSAGGANEQFF.